This is a list of T cell receptor beta chains from one sample in a study of T cells in Graves' hyperthyroidism and ophthalmopathy. TCRdb used MiXCR to reprocess the multiplex PCR reads, holding one entry per CDR3 protein. The top ten hold under 65% of the sample, which has approximately 210,000 distinct CDR3 sequences, about a sixth seen once. Sequencing input: blood. The receptors were sampled from a man aged 45-60 years with Graves' hyperthyroidism. Both conserved end residues are trimmed from each CDR3.

v_call	j_call	cdr3_aa
TRBV11-2	TRBJ2-1	ASSLALYNEQF
TRBV6-1	TRBJ2-7	ASSAAVTTRSSYEQY
TRBV18	TRBJ2-1	ASSPGLAGDNEQF
TRBV20-1	TRBJ1-2	SASPPGLTANYGYT
TRBV10-3	TRBJ2-3	AINSASGRAPDTQY
TRBV20-1	TRBJ2-1	SAYAGQGYNEQF
TRBV7-9	TRBJ2-1	ASSPIPGLAGFGEQF
TRBV12-3/TRBV12-4	TRBJ2-1	ASSYGGSSYNEQS
TRBV4-1	TRBJ2-7	ASSQIRGEQY
TRBV28	TRBJ2-2	ASSLAGQTITGELF
TRBV28	TRBJ2-2	ASRASLAATGELF
TRBV7-2	TRBJ2-5	ASSPGTSRTETQY
TRBV2	TRBJ2-2	ASSRDRPNTGELF
TRBV15	TRBJ2-7	ATSLGTGSYEQY
TRBV7-9	TRBJ1-1	ASSHPTQGNTEAF
TRBV29-1	TRBJ2-6	SVDQGAGANVLT
TRBV7-2	TRBJ2-2	ASSSGGTLGELF
TRBV3-1	TRBJ1-2	ASSFRTGGGYT
TRBV9	TRBJ1-5	ASSGGPGNQPQH
TRBV27	TRBJ1-1	ASSFLYRGKNTEAF
TRBV7-2	TRBJ2-6	ASSVRSGANVLT
TRBV28	TRBJ2-3	ASSRFTGGSGTDTQY
TRBV24-1	TRBJ2-1	ATSDSGTGRIHEQF
TRBV30	TRBJ2-2	AWSAPGLAGFRGELF
TRBV6-1	TRBJ2-3	ASSEQGNLLEQY
TRBV5-5	TRBJ1-1	ASSLSRQGEAF
TRBV15	TRBJ2-7	ATSRERAGPYEQY
TRBV15	TRBJ2-5	ATSRPGTLRETQY
TRBV2	TRBJ2-3	ASRIRRTDTQY
TRBV20-1	TRBJ1-6	SASGYRGNSPLH
TRBV7-2	TRBJ2-1	ASSLRQGLTYNEQF
TRBV2	TRBJ2-7	ASSDPLSGTPYEQY
TRBV27	TRBJ1-5	ASSLSQNQPQH
TRBV20-1	TRBJ2-1	SARGGTRGSYNEQF
TRBV20-1	TRBJ2-1	SALLGNEQF
TRBV11-1	TRBJ2-3	ASSPGAGRGDTQY
TRBV5-5	TRBJ1-2	ASSLWTGFEGYT